These T cell receptor beta chains were read from a single sample in a study of tumor-infiltrating lymphocytes in primary liver carcinoma. Via MiXCR, TCRdb re-called the multiplex PCR reads, giving one row per CDR3 protein. The table shows about 320,000 distinct CDR3 sequences, with approximately 54% occurring only once. Sequenced sample: peripheral blood. All receptors come from a woman younger than 45 with primary liver carcinoma and hepatitis B virus infection. Both conserved end residues are part of each CDR3. The order of the fields is clone size, D gene, J gene, V gene, CDR3 protein, CDR3 DNA. A D gene is named only where the DNA matches it firmly. Clone size is not always given. Where it is, it says once, few, many or a class for expanded clones.

size: .
D: TRBD2
J: TRBJ2-3
V: TRBV12-3/TRBV12-4
CDR3: CASSLRTSSADTHYF
DNA: TGTGCCAGCAGTTTAAGGACTAGCAGTGCGGATACGCACTATTTT

size: .
D: .
J: TRBJ2-3
V: TRBV15
CDR3: CATSVRLEDTQYF
DNA: TGTGCCACCAGCGTAAGACTAGAGGATACGCAGTATTTT

size: .
D: .
J: TRBJ2-7
V: TRBV6-5
CDR3: CASSKTNGNYYEQYF
DNA: TGTGCCAGCAGTAAGACTAATGGAAACTACTACGAGCAGTACTTC

size: .
D: .
J: TRBJ2-7
V: TRBV6-5
CDR3: CASMGGAYEQYF
DNA: TGTGCCAGCATGGGGGGAGCCTACGAGCAGTACTTC

size: .
D: TRBD1
J: TRBJ1-6
V: TRBV6-1
CDR3: CASNEFAGGNSPLHF
DNA: TGTGCCAGCAATGAATTCGCAGGGGGCAATTCACCCCTCCACTTT

size: few
D: TRBD1
J: TRBJ1-4
V: TRBV4-1
CDR3: CASSHAYPDRESEKLFF
DNA: TGCGCCAGCAGCCATGCCTACCCGGACAGGGAAAGCGAAAAACTGTTTTTT

size: .
D: .
J: TRBJ2-5
V: TRBV12-3/TRBV12-4
CDR3: CANSSMGRETQYF
DNA: TGTGCCAACAGTTCCATGGGGAGGGAGACCCAGTACTTC

size: many
D: TRBD1
J: TRBJ2-5
V: TRBV11-2
CDR3: CASSFRMGTGEETQYF
DNA: TGTGCCAGCAGCTTCCGGATGGGGACAGGGGAAGAGACCCAGTACTTC

size: .
D: TRBD1
J: TRBJ2-3
V: TRBV19
CDR3: CASRGTGRPYF
DNA: TGTGCCAGTAGGGGGACAGGACGTCCGTATTTT

size: .
D: .
J: TRBJ1-1
V: TRBV5-4
CDR3: CASSLGVRGLVTEAFF
DNA: TGTGCCAGCAGCTTGGGGGTCAGGGGCCTAGTAACTGAAGCTTTCTTT

size: few
D: .
J: TRBJ1-2
V: TRBV6-1
CDR3: CASSDPLWGLRYYGYTF
DNA: TGTGCCAGCAGTGACCCCCTGTGGGGGCTTCGCTACTATGGCTACACCTTC

size: .
D: TRBD1
J: TRBJ1-1
V: TRBV5-6
CDR3: CASSLRVLQGAHTEAFF
DNA: TGTGCCAGCAGCTTGCGAGTACTCCAGGGGGCTCACACTGAAGCTTTCTTT

size: .
D: .
J: TRBJ2-7
V: TRBV6-5
CDR3: CASRMDRLSKQYF
DNA: TGTGCCAGCAGAATGGACCGTCTCTCCAAGCAGTACTTC

size: .
D: .
J: TRBJ2-1
V: TRBV28
CDR3: CASTEKVRSYEQFF
DNA: TGTGCCAGCACCGAAAAGGTACGGTCCTACGAGCAGTTCTTC

size: .
D: .
J: TRBJ2-3
V: TRBV12-3/TRBV12-4
CDR3: CASSSLTSTDMQYF
DNA: TGTGCCAGCAGTTCCCTAACTAGCACAGATATGCAGTATTTC